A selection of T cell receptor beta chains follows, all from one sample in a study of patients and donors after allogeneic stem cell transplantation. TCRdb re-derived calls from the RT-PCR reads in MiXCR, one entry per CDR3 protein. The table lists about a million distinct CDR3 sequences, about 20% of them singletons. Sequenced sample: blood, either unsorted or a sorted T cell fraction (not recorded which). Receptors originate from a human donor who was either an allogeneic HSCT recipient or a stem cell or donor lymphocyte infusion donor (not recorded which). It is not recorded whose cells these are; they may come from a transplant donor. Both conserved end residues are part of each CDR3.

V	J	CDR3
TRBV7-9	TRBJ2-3	CASVIPGVSTDTQYF
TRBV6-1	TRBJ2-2	CASSPAARVYTGELFF
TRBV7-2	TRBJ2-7	CASSLAGSGRVNEQYF
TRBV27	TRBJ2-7	CACSSGVPYEQYF
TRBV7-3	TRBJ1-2	CASSPQGVRTNYGYTF
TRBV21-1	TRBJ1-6	CASSKEGREHSPLHF
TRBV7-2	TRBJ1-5	CASSLGALGQPQHF
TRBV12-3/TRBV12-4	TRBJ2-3	CASTEAGRGTDTQYF
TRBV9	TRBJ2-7	CASSMTSGSYEQYF
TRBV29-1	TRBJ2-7	CSVLGRGPEQYF
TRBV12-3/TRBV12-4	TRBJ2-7	CASSETSFYEQYF